The subject of this entry is one TCR beta chain. No antigen is known for it. This CDR3 is 13 amino acids long. Germline lookup yields CDR1 MNHEY and CDR2 SMNVEV (reference sequence). V lost 4 bases and J 7 bases, leaving 10 bases between the germline ends. This specimen belongs to a study of T-cell memory formation after mild COVID-19. Overall study findings and caveats: Clones contracting across day 15 to 85 had a balanced CD4/CD8 profile; later expanding clones leaned CD4+. Nothing showed for sure that second-wave clones peaking on day 37 were SARS-CoV-2 specific.

Via MiXCR, TCRdb re-called the 5' RACE reads, giving one row per CDR3 protein. The sample consists of around 390,000 distinct CDR3 sequences, about a sixth of them appearing once. The rearrangement links TRBV27 to TRBJ1-4, with D perhaps TRBD1 (5 bases). Sequencing was done on a sample of PBMCs or a T cell subset sorted from them (not recorded which). The TCR originated in a man aged 18 to 30 who had mild COVID-19 (a few samples of this study predate the infection). Cell type and time point are not known. The CDR3 DNA sequence: TGTGCCAGCAGTTCCTACAGGAGTGAAAAACTGTTTTTT. Residues: CASSSYRSEKLFF.